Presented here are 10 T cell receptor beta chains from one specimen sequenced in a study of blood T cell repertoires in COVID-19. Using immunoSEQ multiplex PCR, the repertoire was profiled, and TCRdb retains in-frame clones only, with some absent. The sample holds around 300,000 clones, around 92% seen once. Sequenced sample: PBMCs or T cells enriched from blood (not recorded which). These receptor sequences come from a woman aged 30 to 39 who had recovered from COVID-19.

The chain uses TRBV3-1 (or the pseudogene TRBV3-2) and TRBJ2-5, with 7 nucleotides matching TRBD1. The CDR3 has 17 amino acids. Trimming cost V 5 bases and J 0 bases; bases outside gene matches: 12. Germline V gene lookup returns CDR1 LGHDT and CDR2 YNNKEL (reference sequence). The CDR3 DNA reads TGTGCCAGCAGCTCGCGCACAGGGGTTTGGAACCAAGAGACCCAGTACTTC. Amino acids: CASSSRTGVWNQETQYF.

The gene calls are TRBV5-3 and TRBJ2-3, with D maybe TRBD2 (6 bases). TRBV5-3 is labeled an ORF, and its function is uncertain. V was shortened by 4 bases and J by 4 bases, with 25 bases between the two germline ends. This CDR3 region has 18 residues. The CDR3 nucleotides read TGTGCCAGAAGCCCGGAGCGCATTTACGGGAGTTCGGCAGATACGCAGTATTTT. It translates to CARSPERIYGSSADTQYF.

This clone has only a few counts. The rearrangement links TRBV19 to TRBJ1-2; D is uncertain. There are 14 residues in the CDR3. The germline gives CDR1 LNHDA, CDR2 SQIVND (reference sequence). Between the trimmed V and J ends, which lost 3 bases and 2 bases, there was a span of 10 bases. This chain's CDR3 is CASSIVRRNYGYTF. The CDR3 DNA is TGTGCCAGTAGTATTGTCAGGCGAAACTATGGCTACACCTTC.

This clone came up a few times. The CDR3 loop is CASSQGRGPGTQETQYF. CDR3 nucleotides: TGTGCCAGCAGCCAAGGAAGGGGCCCCGGGACACAAGAGACCCAGTACTTC. This chain uses TRBV4-2 with TRBJ2-5; the D gene is possibly TRBD1 (6 bases). Germline V CDR1 and CDR2: LGHNA, YNFKEQ. The CDR3 is 17 amino acids. Trimming cost V 1 base and J 2 bases, with 17 bases left between them.

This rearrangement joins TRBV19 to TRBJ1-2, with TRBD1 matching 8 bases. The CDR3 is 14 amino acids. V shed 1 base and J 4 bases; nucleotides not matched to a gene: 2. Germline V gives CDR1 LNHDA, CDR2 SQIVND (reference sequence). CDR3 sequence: CASSIAGGFYGYTF. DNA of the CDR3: TGTGCCAGTAGTATAGCAGGGGGCTTCTATGGCTACACCTTC.

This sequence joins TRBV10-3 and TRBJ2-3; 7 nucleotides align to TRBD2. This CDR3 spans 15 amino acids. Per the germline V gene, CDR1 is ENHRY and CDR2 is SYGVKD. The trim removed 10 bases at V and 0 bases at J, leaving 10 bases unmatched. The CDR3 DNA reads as TGTGCCACCGCCGAGCGGGATAGGAGCACAGATACGCAGTATTTT. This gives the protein CATAERDRSTDTQYF.

CDR3 sequence reads: CASSQLSALAGGPRDTQYF. The CDR3 bases are TGCGCCAGCAGCCAACTCTCTGCCTTAGCGGGAGGGCCAAGAGATACGCAGTATTTT. This chain links TRBV4-1 with TRBJ2-3, with 11 nucleotides matching TRBD2. Germline CDR1 reads MGHRA; CDR2 reads YSYEKL. The ends lost 2 bases at V and 5 bases at J; junction bases unmatched: 15. The CDR3 contains 19 residues.

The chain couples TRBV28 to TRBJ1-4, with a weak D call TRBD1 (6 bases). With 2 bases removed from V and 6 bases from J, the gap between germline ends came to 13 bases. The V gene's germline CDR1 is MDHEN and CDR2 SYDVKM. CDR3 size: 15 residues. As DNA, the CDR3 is TGTGCCAGCAGTTTAAAGCAACAGGGTTATGAAAAACTGTTTTTT. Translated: CASSLKQQGYEKLFF.

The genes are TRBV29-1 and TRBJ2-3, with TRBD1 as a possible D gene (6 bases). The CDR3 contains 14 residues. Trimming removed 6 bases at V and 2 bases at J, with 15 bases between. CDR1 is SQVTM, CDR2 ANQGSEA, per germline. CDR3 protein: CSVQVTGSTDTQYF. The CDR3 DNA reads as TGCAGCGTACAAGTTACAGGGTCCACAGATACGCAGTATTTT.

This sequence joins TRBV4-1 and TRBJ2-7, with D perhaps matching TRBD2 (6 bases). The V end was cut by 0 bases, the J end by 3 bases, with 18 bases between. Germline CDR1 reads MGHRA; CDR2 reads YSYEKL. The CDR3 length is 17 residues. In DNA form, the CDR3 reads TGCGCCAGCAGCCAAGATGGGCTGCCGGGAGTGGGCTACGAGCAGTACTTC. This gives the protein CASSQDGLPGVGYEQYF.